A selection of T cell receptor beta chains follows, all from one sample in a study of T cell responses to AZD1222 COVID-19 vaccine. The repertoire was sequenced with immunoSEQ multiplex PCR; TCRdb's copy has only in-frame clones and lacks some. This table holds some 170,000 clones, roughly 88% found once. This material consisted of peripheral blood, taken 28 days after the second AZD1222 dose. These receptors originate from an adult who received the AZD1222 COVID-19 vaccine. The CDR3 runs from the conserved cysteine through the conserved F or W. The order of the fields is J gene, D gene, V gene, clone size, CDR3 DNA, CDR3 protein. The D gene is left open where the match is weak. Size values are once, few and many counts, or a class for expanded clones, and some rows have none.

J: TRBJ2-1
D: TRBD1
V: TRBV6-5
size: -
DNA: TGTGCCAGCAGTCCCCGGGACAGGGTCTTTGAGCAGTTCTTC
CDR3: CASSPRDRVFEQFF

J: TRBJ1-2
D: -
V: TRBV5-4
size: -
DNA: TGTGCCAGCAGCTACGACTTCGGAGGCTACACCTTC
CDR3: CASSYDFGGYTF

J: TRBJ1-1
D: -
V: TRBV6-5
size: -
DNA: TGTGCCAGCAGCCACGGGGGGGCGCTGAACACTGAAGCTTTCTTT
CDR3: CASSHGGALNTEAFF

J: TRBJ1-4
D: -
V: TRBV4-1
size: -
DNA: TGCGCCAGCAGCCACGGGGAGTTAGCAACTAATGAAAAACTGTTTTTT
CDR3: CASSHGELATNEKLFF

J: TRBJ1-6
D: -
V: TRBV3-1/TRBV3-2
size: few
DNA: TGTGCCAGCAGCCTCCAGGGCGGCGGTTCACCCCTCCACTTT
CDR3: CASSLQGGGSPLHF

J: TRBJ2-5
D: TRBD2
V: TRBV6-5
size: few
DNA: TGTGCCAGCAGGCCGGGAGGCGGAGAGACCCAGTACTTC
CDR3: CASRPGGGETQYF

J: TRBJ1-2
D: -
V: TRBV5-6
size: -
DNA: TGTGCCAGCAGCTTGTTTGACAGTCGGGGCGGCTACACCTTC
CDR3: CASSLFDSRGGYTF

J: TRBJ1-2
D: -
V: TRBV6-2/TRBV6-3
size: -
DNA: TGTGCCAGCAGTCCCCTGGACAAGATCTATGGCTACACCTTC
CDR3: CASSPLDKIYGYTF

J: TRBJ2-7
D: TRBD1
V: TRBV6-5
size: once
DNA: TGTGCCAGCAGGGGCTCGGGACAGAGAGCCTACGAGCAGTACTTC
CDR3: CASRGSGQRAYEQYF

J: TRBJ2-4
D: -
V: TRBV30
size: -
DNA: TGTGCCTGGAGGGGGGAGTTCCTACAAAACATTCAGTACTTC
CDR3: CAWRGEFLQNIQYF

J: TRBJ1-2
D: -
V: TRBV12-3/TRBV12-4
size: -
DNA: TGTGCCAGCAGTTTAAATTCAGGGTCCGGCTACACCTTC
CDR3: CASSLNSGSGYTF

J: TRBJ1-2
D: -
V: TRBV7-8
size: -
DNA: TGTGCCAGCAGCTCGCGATGGACAGAGAACTATGGCTACACCTTC
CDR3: CASSSRWTENYGYTF

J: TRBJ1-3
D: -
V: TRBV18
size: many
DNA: TGTGCCAGCTCACCAGATTTATCGCGTATTCCCTTCTCTGGAAACACCATATATTTT
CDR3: CASSPDLSRIPFSGNTIYF

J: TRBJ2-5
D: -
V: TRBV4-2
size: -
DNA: TGTGCCAGCAGCCAAGATACGGCGACGGAGACCCAGTACTTC
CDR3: CASSQDTATETQYF

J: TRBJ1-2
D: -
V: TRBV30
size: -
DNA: TGTGCCTGGGACCGCCTAAACTATGGCTACACCTTC
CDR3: CAWDRLNYGYTF

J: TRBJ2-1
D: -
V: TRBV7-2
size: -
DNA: TGTGCCAGCAGCTCAGGGGTCCATGAGCAGTTCTTC
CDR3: CASSSGVHEQFF

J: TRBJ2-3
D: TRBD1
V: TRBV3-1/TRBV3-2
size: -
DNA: TGTGCCAGCAGCCAAGGACAGGGGACGGGCACAGATACGCAGTATTTT
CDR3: CASSQGQGTGTDTQYF

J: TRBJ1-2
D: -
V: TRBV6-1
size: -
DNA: TGTGCCAGCAGTGAAAAAGGAAACTATGGCTACACCTTC
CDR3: CASSEKGNYGYTF

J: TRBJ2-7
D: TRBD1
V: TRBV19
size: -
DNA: TGTGCCAGTAGTATTTCGATGCCGGGACAGGGCTACGAGCAGTACTTC
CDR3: CASSISMPGQGYEQYF

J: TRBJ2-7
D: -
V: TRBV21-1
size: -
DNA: TGTGCCAGCAGCCCGGCGGGACAGTACTCCTACGAGCAGTACTTC
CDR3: CASSPAGQYSYEQYF

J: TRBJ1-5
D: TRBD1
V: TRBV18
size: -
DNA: TGTGCCAGCTCCCAAAACCGGGACAGGGTCTTGCCCCAGCATTTT
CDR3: CASSQNRDRVLPQHF

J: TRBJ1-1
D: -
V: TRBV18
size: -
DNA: TGTGCCAGCTCACCATTAGGGAACACTGAAGCTTTCTTT
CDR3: CASSPLGNTEAFF

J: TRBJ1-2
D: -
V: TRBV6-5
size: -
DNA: TGTGCCAGCTGTAGGGCGGGGAACTATGGCTACACCTTC
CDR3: CASCRAGNYGYTF

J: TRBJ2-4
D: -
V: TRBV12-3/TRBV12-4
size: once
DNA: TGTGCCAGCAGTTTGGACGCAGGGAACATTCAGTACTTC
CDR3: CASSLDAGNIQYF